A selection of T cell receptor beta chains follows, all from one sample in a study of cytomegalovirus exposure and HLA in healthy donors. Sequenced by immunoSEQ multiplex PCR; TCRdb stores in-frame clones only, minus some. Its table records roughly 100,000 clones. The sample comprised PBMCs. The receptors were gathered from a man in his forties or fifties in good health and CMV-seronegative. Each CDR3 is given with its conserved first and last residue.

j_gene	v_gene	CDR3aa
TRBJ1-6	TRBV6-5	CASMTTGGDSPLHF
TRBJ2-1	TRBV2	CASSESVSGGVKDEQFF
TRBJ1-2	TRBV5-1	CASSTGTSANYGYTF
TRBJ2-5	TRBV7-2	CASSPRRGQETQYF
TRBJ2-3	TRBV5-1	CASRSGSSGTSRTDTQYF
TRBJ2-5	TRBV27	CASRSGQAIGTQYF
TRBJ2-7	TRBV6-5	CASRRQGNEQYF
TRBJ1-5	TRBV28	CASNSADSNQPQHF
TRBJ2-3	TRBV6-5	CASSYSVGGSTDTQYF
TRBJ2-3	TRBV2	CASSEALGLVTDTQYF
TRBJ2-7	TRBV5-1	CASGQGYEQYF
TRBJ2-1	TRBV10-1	CASSEQNYNEQFF
TRBJ2-1	TRBV10-3	CATIRGASYNEQFF
TRBJ1-2	TRBV5-1	CASRGDSYGYTF
TRBJ2-1	TRBV28	CASSFPRVGNEQFF
TRBJ2-7	TRBV19	CASSISSAGAYEQYF
TRBJ1-2	TRBV7-9	CASSLDGTPNYGYTF
TRBJ1-3	TRBV30	CAWETGESNTIYF
TRBJ1-5	TRBV6-6	CASSITGMKHF
TRBJ2-7	TRBV4-1	CASSQLRAGDRSEQYF
TRBJ2-2	TRBV6-5	CASIIQGTGELFF
TRBJ2-3	TRBV5-1	CASSGGWADTQYF
TRBJ1-2	TRBV15	CATSTGGNYGYTF
TRBJ2-7	TRBV10-3	CAIRLAGSSYEQYF
TRBJ2-7	TRBV7-2	CASSSAGRVGEQYF
TRBJ2-1	TRBV19	CASSIDPFTGSSYNEQFF
TRBJ2-2	TRBV5-1	CASRRGQPNTGELFF
TRBJ1-2	TRBV27	CASSFVGGGYTF
TRBJ2-4	TRBV9	CASSVEDRGLVIQYF
TRBJ1-2	TRBV10-3	CAISGGGNYGYTF
TRBJ1-1	TRBV30	CAWSPGHVGPEAFF
TRBJ2-1	TRBV5-1	CASSPGQGTREQFF
TRBJ2-7	TRBV27	CASSLFAGETYEQYF
TRBJ1-3	TRBV29-1	CNLNRETGPNSGNTIYF
TRBJ1-3	TRBV7-2	CASSSGGESGNTIYF
TRBJ1-2	TRBV5-6	CASSLNGANYGYTF
TRBJ1-5	TRBV13	CASSIRTSLGAPQHF
TRBJ2-7	TRBV6-5	CASSPRGVEQYF
TRBJ1-6	TRBV30	CAWSASGEVSPLHF
NA	TRBV7-2	CASSPYLTDEQYF
TRBJ1-5	TRBV30	CAWSVRGRGDQPQHF
TRBJ2-3	TRBV2	CASSQRSMWDTQYF
TRBJ1-1	TRBV5-4	CASSLERGPRNTEAFF
TRBJ1-5	TRBV2	CASSEGLLSQPQHF
TRBJ1-1	TRBV6-1	CASRAGGIAFF
TRBJ2-7	TRBV13	CASGLAGSSYEQYF